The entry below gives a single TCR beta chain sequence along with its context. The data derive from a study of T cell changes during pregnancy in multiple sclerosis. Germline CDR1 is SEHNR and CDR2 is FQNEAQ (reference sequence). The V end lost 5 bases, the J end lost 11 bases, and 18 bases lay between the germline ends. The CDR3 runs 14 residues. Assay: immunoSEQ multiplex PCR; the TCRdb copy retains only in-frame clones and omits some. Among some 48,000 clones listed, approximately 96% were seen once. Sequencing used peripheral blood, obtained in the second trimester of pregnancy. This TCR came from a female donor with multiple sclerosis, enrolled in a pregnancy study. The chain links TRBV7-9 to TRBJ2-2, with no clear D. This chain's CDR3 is CASSPEAPRVELFF. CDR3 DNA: TGTGCCAGCAGCCCTGAGGCGCCCCGCGTCGAGCTGTTTTTT.